These 17 T cell receptor beta chains came from one sample sequenced in a study of blood T cell repertoires in COVID-19. Method: immunoSEQ multiplex PCR; TCRdb's copy keeps in-frame clones and lacks some. Of roughly 190,000 clones in the sample, about four fifths are singletons; the top ten hold about 5.7%. Sequencing was performed on peripheral blood. These receptors were taken from a woman between 40 and 55 years old with acute or convalescent COVID-19.

The chain has TRBV6-5 and TRBJ1-1; 8 positions match TRBD1. The trim removed 10 bases at V and 0 bases at J, leaving 4 bases unmatched. Germline lookup yields CDR1 MNHEY and CDR2 SVGAGI. The CDR3 totals 13 residues. CDR3 in DNA: TGTGCCACCCAGACAGGGGTGAACACTGAAGCTTTCTTT. Its protein is CATQTGVNTEAFF.

The chain uses TRBV19 and TRBJ2-5, with TRBD1 identical over 8 bases. The junction had 7 bases not matched to a gene; V was cut back by 5 bases and J by 5 bases. This CDR3 is 14 amino acids long. Germline V gives CDR1 LNHDA, CDR2 SQIVND (reference sequence). The CDR3 DNA reads as TGTGCCAGTAGTGCCGGACAGGGCAGGGAGACCCAGTACTTC. As protein: CASSAGQGRETQYF.

The V call is TRBV7-8, the J call TRBJ2-1, with 9 bases identical to TRBD2. V lost 0 bases, J lost 6 bases, and 9 bases stayed unmatched. Germline values: CDR1 SGHVS, CDR2 FQNEAQ. The CDR3 runs 17 residues. DNA of the CDR3: TGTGCCAGCAGCTTAGCGATCACTGGCGGGAGGGCCAATGAGCAGTTCTTC. Protein: CASSLAITGGRANEQFF.

This chain connects TRBV9 to TRBJ1-5; TRBD1 agrees at 7 bases. V trimming: 3 bases; J trimming: 5 bases; junction bases outside the gene matches: 8. The CDR3 totals 15 residues. Germline CDR1 is SGDLS and CDR2 is YYNGEE. DNA of the CDR3: TGTGCCAGCAGCGCCCAAGGACAGGAGTATCAGCCCCAGCATTTT. Its translation is CASSAQGQEYQPQHF.

The rearrangement uses TRBV24-1 and TRBJ2-1; 7 bases are a match to TRBD2. V shed 6 bases and J 7 bases; nucleotides not matched to a gene: 8. CDR3 length equals 14 residues. Germline values: CDR1 KGHDR, CDR2 SFDVKD. DNA for the CDR3: TGTGCCACCAGTCAAGCGGGGATAGATAATGAGCAGTTCTTC. Amino acids: CATSQAGIDNEQFF.

This clone has just one count. The chain employs TRBV18 and TRBJ2-4, with 8 bases that match TRBD1. J gave up 0 bases and V 5 bases, and 3 bases lay outside the gene matches. CDR1 is KGHSH and CDR2 is LQKENI in the germline V gene. This CDR3 is built from 15 residues. The CDR3 DNA reads as TGTGCCAGCTCATTGGACAGGGTAGCCAAAAACATTCAGTACTTC. It encodes CASSLDRVAKNIQYF.

The chain recombines TRBV7-9 with TRBJ2-7; no reliable D call. CDR1 is SEHNR and CDR2 is FQNEAQ in the germline V gene (reference sequence). V lost 2 bases, J lost 5 bases, and 16 bases lay in between. This CDR3 has 15 amino acids. CDR3 protein: CASSLLLGPVHEQYF. Here the CDR3 DNA reads TGTGCCAGCAGCTTACTGCTTGGGCCCGTCCACGAGCAGTACTTC.

The rearrangement joins TRBV19 to TRBJ2-2; D perhaps matches TRBD1 (5 bases). With 6 bases removed from V and 8 bases from J, the gap between germline ends came to 7 bases. The CDR3 runs to 11 residues. The germline CDR1 and CDR2 sequences are LNHDA and SQIVND (reference sequence). CDR3 sequence reads: CASRGAGELFF. As DNA, the CDR3 is TGTGCCAGTAGAGGGGCGGGGGAGCTGTTTTTT.

This chain joins TRBV10-3 and TRBJ2-2; D unclear. The germline gives CDR1 ENHRY, CDR2 SYGVKD. V lost 5 bases and J lost 1, with 5 bases in between. The CDR3 sequence is 13 residues long. The CDR3 loop reads CAISQMNTGELFF. In nucleotides, the CDR3 is TGTGCCATCAGTCAGATGAACACCGGGGAGCTGTTTTTT.

The chain joins TRBV6-6 to TRBJ2-3; 11 bases are shared with TRBD1. The germline V gene encodes CDR1 MNHNY and CDR2 SVGAGI (reference sequence). Trimming removed 4 bases from V and 6 bases from J; junction bases left unmatched: 9. This CDR3 spans 16 amino acids. CDR3 sequence: CASSSPDRGLGDTQYF. The CDR3 DNA reads as TGTGCCAGCAGTTCGCCGGACAGGGGGCTAGGGGATACGCAGTATTTT.

The count of this clone is one. The chain recombines TRBV4-2 with TRBJ2-7; 8 nucleotides match TRBD1. Looked up from germline, CDR1 is LGHNA and CDR2 is YNFKEQ. CDR3 length equals 13 residues. V was pared by 4 bases and J by 4 bases, with 3 bases of the junction left unmatched. In nucleotides, the CDR3 is TGTGCCAGCAGCCCCGACAGGGGATACGAGCAGTACTTC. Its protein is CASSPDRGYEQYF.

The chain uses TRBV9 and TRBJ1-1; D gene uncertain. The CDR3 has 13 amino acids. Germline CDR1 is SGDLS and CDR2 is YYNGEE. V lost 3 bases, J lost 7 bases, and 13 bases lay in between. This CDR3 is CASSEEAGYEAFF. DNA for the CDR3: TGTGCCAGCAGCGAGGAGGCGGGGTATGAAGCTTTCTTT.

The chain employs TRBV27 and TRBJ2-1; D is possibly TRBD1 (6 bases). Trimming stripped 5 bases from V and 2 bases from J, with 10 bases between. This CDR3 has 14 amino acids. The germline CDR1 and CDR2 sequences are MNHEY and SMNVEV (reference sequence). This chain's CDR3 is CASSPGETYNEQFF. The CDR3 DNA is TGTGCCAGCAGTCCAGGGGAGACCTACAATGAGCAGTTCTTC.

The chain employs TRBV11-3 and TRBJ1-5, with D unresolved. CDR1 is SGHNT and CDR2 is YENEEA in the germline V gene. V was trimmed by 2 bases and J by 9 bases, leaving 8 bases between them. This CDR3 contains 12 residues. CDR3 coding DNA: TGTGCCAGCAGCTTACCTGAGGGGCCCCAGCATTTT. Translated, it gives CASSLPEGPQHF. Full variable domain (remainder filled in from reference TRBV11-3 and TRBJ1-5): EAGVVQSPRYKIIEKKQPVAFWCNPISGHNTLYWYLQNLGQGPELLIRYENEEAVDDSQLPKDRFSAERLKGVDSTLKIQPAELGDSAVYLCASSLPEGPQHFGDGTRLSIL.

The chain joins TRBV10-3 to TRBJ2-1; the match to TRBD2 covers 10 bases. With 6 bases clipped from V and 10 bases from J, the junction kept 12 bases outside the gene matches. Germline CDR1 and CDR2: ENHRY and SYGVKD. The CDR3 has 15 amino acids. The CDR3 region has the DNA TGTGCCATCAGATTGGAGATAGCGGGGGGCCACGAGCAGTTCTTC. Translation gives CAIRLEIAGGHEQFF.

CDR3 bases: TGTGCCTGGAGTGTAGGAGGGACAGTCAATCAGCCCCAGCATTTT. It is translated as CAWSVGGTVNQPQHF. The chain uses TRBV30 and TRBJ1-5; 7 bases line up with TRBD1. Germline V gives CDR1 GTSNPN, CDR2 SVGIG (reference sequence). The CDR3 covers 15 residues. After removal of 0 bases from V and 3 bases from J, the junction contained 5 bases not matched to a gene.

Note on this clone: The limits of the CDR3 on the DNA are not certain, so only TCRdb's listed CDR3 is given. The chain joins TRBV27 to TRBJ1-6. CDR1 and CDR2 (germline): MNHEY, SMNVEV (reference sequence). Inclusive of both ends, the CDR3 amounts to 16 amino acids. CDR3 loop: CASSFGAGRVNSPLHF.